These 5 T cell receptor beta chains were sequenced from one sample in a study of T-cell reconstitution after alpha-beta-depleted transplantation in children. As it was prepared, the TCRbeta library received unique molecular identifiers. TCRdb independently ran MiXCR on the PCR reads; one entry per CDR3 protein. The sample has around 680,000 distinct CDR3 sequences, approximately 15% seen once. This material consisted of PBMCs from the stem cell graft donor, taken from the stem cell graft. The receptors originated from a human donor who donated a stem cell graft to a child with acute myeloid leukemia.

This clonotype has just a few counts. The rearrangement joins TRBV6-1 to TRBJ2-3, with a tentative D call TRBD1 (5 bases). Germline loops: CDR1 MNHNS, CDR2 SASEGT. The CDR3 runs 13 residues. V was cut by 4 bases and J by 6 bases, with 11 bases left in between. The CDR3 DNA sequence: TGTGCCAGCAGTGTCGCAGGGAAGGATACGCAGTATTTT. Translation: CASSVAGKDTQYF.

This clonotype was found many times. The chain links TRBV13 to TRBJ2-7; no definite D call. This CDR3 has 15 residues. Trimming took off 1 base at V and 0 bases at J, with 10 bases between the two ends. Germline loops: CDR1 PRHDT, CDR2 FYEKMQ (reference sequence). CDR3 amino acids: CASSLENRNSYEQYF. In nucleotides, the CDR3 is TGTGCCAGCAGCTTAGAAAACCGGAACTCCTACGAGCAGTACTTC.

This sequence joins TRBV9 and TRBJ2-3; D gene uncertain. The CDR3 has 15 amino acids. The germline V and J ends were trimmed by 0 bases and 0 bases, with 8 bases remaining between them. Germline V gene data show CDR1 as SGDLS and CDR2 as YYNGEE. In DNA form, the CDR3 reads TGTGCCAGCAGCGTAGCAATATTAAGCACAGATACGCAGTATTTT. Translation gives CASSVAILSTDTQYF.

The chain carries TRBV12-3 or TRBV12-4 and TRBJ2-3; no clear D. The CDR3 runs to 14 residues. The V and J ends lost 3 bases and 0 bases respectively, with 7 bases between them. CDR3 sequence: CASSFQPSTDTQYF. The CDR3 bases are TGTGCCAGCAGTTTTCAACCGAGCACAGATACGCAGTATTTT.

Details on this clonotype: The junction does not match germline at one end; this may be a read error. CDR3: CSVEFGGGTHTYTQYF. DNA for the CDR3: TGCAGCGTTGAATTCGGCGGGGGCACACACACATATACGCAGTATTTT. This chain links TRBV29-1 with TRBJ2-3, with a weak D call TRBD2 (7 bases). Looked up from germline, CDR1 is SQVTM and CDR2 is ANQGSEA. The CDR3 covers 16 residues.